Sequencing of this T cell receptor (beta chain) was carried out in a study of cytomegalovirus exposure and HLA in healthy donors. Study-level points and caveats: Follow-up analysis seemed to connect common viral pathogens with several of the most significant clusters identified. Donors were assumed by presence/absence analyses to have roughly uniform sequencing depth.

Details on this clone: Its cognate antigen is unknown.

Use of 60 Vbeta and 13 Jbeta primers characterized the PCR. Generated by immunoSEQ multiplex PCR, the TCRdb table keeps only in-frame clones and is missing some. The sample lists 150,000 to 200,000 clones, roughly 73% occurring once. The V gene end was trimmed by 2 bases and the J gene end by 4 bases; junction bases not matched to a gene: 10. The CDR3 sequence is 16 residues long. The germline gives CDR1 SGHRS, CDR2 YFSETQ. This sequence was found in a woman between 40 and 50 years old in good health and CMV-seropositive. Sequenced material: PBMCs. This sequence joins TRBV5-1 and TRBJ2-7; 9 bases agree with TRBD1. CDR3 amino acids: CASSLVTGGLGYEQYF. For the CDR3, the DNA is TGCGCCAGCAGCTTAGTAACAGGGGGCTTGGGTTACGAGCAGTACTTC.